This T cell receptor (beta chain) was captured in a study of Ad26.COV2.S vaccination and SARS-CoV-2 variants. Looking at the study overall: Once or twice, 56 days apart, Ad26.COV2.S was delivered intramuscularly. The study, taken as a whole, reports: Measurement of non-spike TCR breadth gave similar results in vaccine and placebo recipients. Reportedly, spike-specific CD8+ and CD4+ T cell responses achieved substantial breadth once vaccination had taken place.

Only in-frame clones appear in the TCRdb table, and some are missing; sequencing was by immunoSEQ multiplex PCR. The sample comprises 450,000 to 550,000 clones, roughly nine tenths of which are singletons, and about 2.5% rests with the top ten. Turning to this clone: The target antigen is unknown.

The treatment: roughly 18 received Ad26.COV2.S at low or high dose, single or two shots; about 5 received placebo; per-sample allocation not given. Vaccine and placebo recipients were sampled on day 63 after the first injection. Germline CDR1 and CDR2: SGDLS and YYNGEE. V trimming: 3 bases; J trimming: 9 bases; junction bases outside the gene matches: 9. CDR3 length equals 16 residues. The source is a person aged 18-60 years who received the Ad26.COV2.S COVID-19 vaccine or a placebo. This sample comprised peripheral blood, obtained in a trial of Ad26.COV2.S vaccine versus placebo. This sequence joins TRBV9 and TRBJ2-1; 13 bases line up with TRBD2. CDR3 in DNA: TGTGCCAGCAGCGGCGGGACTAGCGGGACAGGTGGTGAGCAGTTCTTC. It is translated as CASSGGTSGTGGEQFF.